One sample yielded the 19 T cell receptor beta chains listed below, sequenced in a study of T cells in Graves' hyperthyroidism and ophthalmopathy. Researchers took RNA transcripts and amplified the TCR beta CDR3 regions from them. When the TCR CDR3 underwent first-round RT-PCR, the HTBI primer set was used. MiXCR was run by TCRdb on the multiplex PCR reads, yielding one entry per CDR3 protein. The sample lists hundreds of thousands of distinct CDR3 sequences, approximately 40% seen once, with approximately 8.7% in the top ten. The sequenced sample consisted of blood. All receptors come from a man younger than 30 with Graves' hyperthyroidism.

This clonotype was counted many times. The CDR3 is CASSQDGSGSPLHF. CDR3 bases: TGCGCCAGCAGCCAAGATGGGTCGGGTTCACCCCTCCACTTT. The rearrangement uses TRBV4-3 and TRBJ1-6; D call uncertain. CDR3 size: 14 residues. Germline lookup yields CDR1 LGHNA and CDR2 YSLEER. The V and J ends lost 0 bases and 9 bases respectively, with 9 bases between them.

The DNA of the CDR3 is TGCAGTGCTAGAGACCCCGGGACAGGGTCTGGCACTGAAGCTTTCTTT. Its translation is CSARDPGTGSGTEAFF. The V gene is TRBV20-1, the J gene TRBJ1-1; 9 bases agree with TRBD1. CDR3 length: 16 amino acids. V gave up 0 bases and J gave up 4 bases; unmatched junction bases: 9. CDR1 and CDR2 from the germline V gene are DFQATT and SNEGSKA (reference sequence).

The table lists this clonotype with a few counts. V gene TRBV6-6 combines with J gene TRBJ2-5; D might be TRBD1 or TRBD2, each matching 6 bases. This CDR3 region has 14 residues. The germline V gene has CDR1 MNHNY and CDR2 SVGAGI (reference sequence). Trimming shortened V by 7 bases and J by 4 bases, and 16 bases separated the two germline ends. CDR3 sequence: CASKEGGSRETQYF. The CDR3 DNA follows: TGTGCCAGCAAGGAGGGGGGAAGTAGAGAGACCCAGTACTTC.

V is TRBV15 and J is TRBJ2-7; a possible D gene is TRBD1 (6 bases). V was shortened by 6 bases and J by 5 bases, with 14 bases between the two germline ends. The CDR3 is 13 residues long. Germline CDR1 reads LNHNV; CDR2 reads YYDKDF (reference sequence). As DNA, the CDR3 is TGTGCCACCAGGATCGACAGGCTTAACGAGCAGTACTTC. Residues: CATRIDRLNEQYF.

The chain recombines TRBV7-9 with TRBJ2-7, with no clear D. Trimming left V 1 base short and J 5 bases short, with 15 bases between. The CDR3 sequence is 15 residues long. Germline loops: CDR1 SEHNR, CDR2 FQNEAQ (reference sequence). In nucleotides, the CDR3 is TGTGCCAGCAGCTTAGGGGCGACGCGGCTTGACGAGCAGTACTTC. This translates into CASSLGATRLDEQYF.

J is TRBJ2-5 and V is TRBV25-1; tentative D call: TRBD2 (5 bases). V was shortened by 9 bases and J by 2 bases, with 10 bases between the two germline ends. CDR3 length equals 12 residues. The V gene's germline CDR1 is MGHDK and CDR2 SYGVNS. CDR3 in DNA: TGTGCCAGAGGGAGCGGACAAGAGACCCAGTACTTC. Encoded protein: CARGSGQETQYF.

At least ten counts were recorded for this clonotype. The chain combines TRBV10-3 with TRBJ1-4, with D possibly being TRBD1 (6 bases). Trimming cost V 0 bases and J 3 bases, with 8 bases left between them. This CDR3 spans 15 amino acids. Germline loops: CDR1 ENHRY, CDR2 SYGVKD. In nucleotides, the CDR3 is TGTGCCATCAGTGAGTCCGCAGGGGCTAATGAAAAACTGTTTTTT. Its protein is CAISESAGANEKLFF.

Concerning this clonotype: Just one base apart from a much larger clone, this may be a read error. This chain joins TRBV5-4 and TRBJ1-4, with 7 bases fitting TRBD1. CDR3 size: 14 residues. CDR1 is SGHNT and CDR2 is YYREEE in the germline V gene (reference sequence). J was trimmed by 4 bases and V by 3 bases; bases with no gene match: 3. CDR3 in DNA: TGTGCCAGCAGCTCGACAGGGTTTAATGAAAAACTGTTTTTT. It is translated as CASSSTGFNEKLFF. The complete variable domain, with remaining parts taken from reference TRBV5-4 and TRBJ1-4, reads ETGVTQSPTHLIKTRGQQVTLRCSSQSGHNTVSWYQQALGQGPQFIFQYYREEENGRGNFPPRFSGLQFPNYSSELNVNALELDDSALYLCASSSTGFNEKLFFGSGTQLSVL.

This clonotype has at least ten counts. The chain has TRBV19 and TRBJ1-6; 8 nucleotides align to TRBD1. This CDR3 has 15 amino acids. Germline V gene data show CDR1 as LNHDA and CDR2 as SQIVND (reference sequence). Trimming took 6 bases from V and 7 from J; bases not matched to a gene: 8. The CDR3, as DNA: TGTGCCAGTAGACTACGGACAGGGCTAAATTCACCCCTCCACTTT. Translated: CASRLRTGLNSPLHF.

This clonotype was counted at least ten times. This rearrangement joins TRBV19 to TRBJ1-1; 7 bases map to TRBD1. Germline V gene data show CDR1 as LNHDA and CDR2 as SQIVND (reference sequence). The CDR3 is made up of 15 amino acids. V lost 5 bases to trimming and J lost 1 base; unmatched junction nucleotides: 7. The CDR3 DNA sequence: TGTGCCAGTAGTTTACAGGGGCCCCAGAACACTGAAGCTTTCTTT. Protein: CASSLQGPQNTEAFF.

The chain carries TRBV24-1 and TRBJ2-6, with no clear D. The V gene's germline CDR1 is KGHDR and CDR2 SFDVKD. V was shortened by 3 bases and J by 7 bases, with 0 bases between the two germline ends. This CDR3 comprises 11 residues. The CDR3 here is CATSDANVLTF. In nucleotides, the CDR3 is TGTGCCACCAGTGATGCCAACGTCCTGACTTTC.

This sequence joins TRBV7-8 and TRBJ2-7; TRBD2 might be the D (6 bases). Per germline, CDR1 SGHVS and CDR2 FQNEAQ. V lost 2 bases, J lost 1 base, and 12 bases lay in between. The length of the CDR3 is 15 residues. The CDR3 DNA sequence: TGTGCCAGCAGCTTAATGGCCGGGACTTCCTACGAGCAGTACTTC. As protein: CASSLMAGTSYEQYF.

Ten or more counts support this clonotype. The CDR3 DNA is TGTGCCAGCAGCCCAGGGAATCAGCCCCAGCATTTT. Its translation: CASSPGNQPQHF. This rearrangement joins TRBV12-3 or TRBV12-4 to TRBJ1-5, with TRBD1 as a possible D gene (5 bases). Trimming pared 6 bases from V and 4 bases from J, leaving 7 bases between. CDR3 length: 12 amino acids.

This sequence joins TRBV2 and TRBJ1-1; D gene unclear. V was pared by 1 base and J by 5 bases, with 11 bases between. Germline loops: CDR1 SNHLY, CDR2 FYNNEI. This CDR3 has 14 residues. The CDR3 region is CASSEGIGRTEAFF. As DNA, the CDR3 is TGTGCCAGCAGTGAAGGTATAGGGCGGACTGAAGCTTTCTTT.

This clonotype was detected once. V gene TRBV10-3 combines with J gene TRBJ1-1; D is perhaps TRBD1 (5 bases). The CDR3 covers 12 residues. Trimming pared 5 bases from V and 4 bases from J, leaving 8 bases between. Per the germline V gene, CDR1 is ENHRY and CDR2 is SYGVKD. The CDR3, as DNA: TGTGCCATCAGTACAGGAGGCACTGAAGCTTTCTTT. Encoded protein: CAISTGGTEAFF.

In its sample, this clonotype was seen many times. The chain links TRBV10-3 to TRBJ2-7, with 7 bases matching TRBD1. Per germline, CDR1 ENHRY and CDR2 SYGVKD. Germline trimming cut 3 bases from V and 2 bases from J; bases unmatched to any gene: 4. The CDR3 runs to 14 residues. As DNA, the CDR3 is TGTGCCATCAGTGATGGGGACAGAGCCTACGAGCAGTACTTC. Translating gives CAISDGDRAYEQYF.

CDR3 loop: CASGLSGGGHYEQYF. The CDR3 DNA reads as TGCGCCAGCGGCCTATCGGGGGGTGGGCATTACGAGCAGTACTTC. The genes are TRBV4-3 and TRBJ2-7; the match to TRBD2 covers 7 bases. The CDR3 runs to 15 residues. Germline V gene lookup returns CDR1 LGHNA and CDR2 YSLEER. Trimming took 8 bases from V and 4 from J; bases not matched to a gene: 14.

There are a few counts of this clonotype. A junction boundary mismatches the germline segment, possibly from a read error. V usage is TRBV12-3 or TRBV12-4 and J usage is TRBJ1-3, with unresolved D. The CDR3 consists of 15 residues. The CDR3 DNA follows: TGTGCCAGCAGCTTAGAAGAGGTCTCTGGAAACACCATATATTTT. Translating it yields CASSLEEVSGNTIYF.

V is TRBV9 and J is TRBJ1-6, with 10 bases that match TRBD1. Per germline, CDR1 SGDLS and CDR2 YYNGEE. V lost 4 bases, J lost 7 bases, and 8 bases stayed unmatched. The CDR3 consists of 16 residues. The DNA for the CDR3 is TGTGCCAGCAGCCCCCGGACAGGGGGAAAAAATTCACCCCTCCACTTT. Translated: CASSPRTGGKNSPLHF.